This T cell receptor beta chain was captured in a study of T cell changes during pregnancy in multiple sclerosis. The repertoire was sequenced with immunoSEQ multiplex PCR; TCRdb's copy has only in-frame clones and lacks some. The sample records tens of thousands of clones, more than 80% being singletons. Sequencing used peripheral blood, obtained before pregnancy. This TCR came from a female donor with multiple sclerosis, enrolled in a pregnancy study.

The DNA for the CDR3 is TGCGCCAGCAGCTCTCTGGAGGGAGGCCGTTACAATGAGCAGTTCTTC. Its translation is CASSSLEGGRYNEQFF. The chain employs TRBV5-1 and TRBJ2-1; a possible D gene is TRBD2 (6 bases). Germline V gene data show CDR1 as SGHRS and CDR2 as YFSETQ. The CDR3 loop spans 16 amino acids. V lost 3 bases and J lost 4, with 17 bases in between.